This T cell receptor beta chain was sequenced in a study of blood T cell repertoires in COVID-19 (dated by TCRdb to 2018 to 2021). For the wider study: The collaborator samples originated in the United States, Italy and Spain and spanned the acute and convalescent phases of COVID-19. The prospective study material was composed of cDNA or gDNA derived from T cells, B-cell-depleted T cells, or PBMCs. Subjects who had been exposed to COVID-19, were actively infected with it, or had recovered from it provided the deeply sampled blood TCRbeta repertoires that made up the dataset. The repertoires were released in a freely available public database intended as a resource for research on the immune response to SARS-CoV-2. The samples were drawn from two sources: the first 160 participants of the ongoing ImmuneRACE study, and 1,000 to 1,500 subjects contributed by 6 global collaborators. Nearly every sample came with metadata listing a de-identified subject ID, COVID-19 status, age in years and sex. Where available, HLA class I and class II types were taken from metadata supplied by the sample provider and were not determined by assay-based typing. What the work shows at the level of the full study, not this receptor alone: The quantity of clinical and demographic metadata differed by source and by participant and was supplied without curation.

Participants in the prospective study were enrolled through a virtual design, were aged about 18 to 89 years, and lived in approximately 25 United States geographic areas. To assign participants to cohorts, the prospective study relied on clinical history that participants themselves reported in a screening survey and a study questionnaire. Recovered participants in ImmuneRACE Cohort 3 were defined by two consecutive negative NP/OP PCR tests, clearance by a healthcare professional, or resolution of symptoms. Each participant in the prospective study had whole blood, serum and a nasopharyngeal or oropharyngeal swab collected by mobile phlebotomists. Participants in the prospective study had the option to provide additional blood draws and questionnaires over an approximately 2-month period. Blood samples from the prospective study were shipped frozen or at room temperature prior to DNA extraction.

The CDR1 and CDR2 encoded by the germline V gene are KGHDR and SFDVKD. The CDR3 has 14 amino acids, counting the end cysteine and phenylalanine. CDR3 DNA is the only sequence kept; it has 42 bases, read in frame from the first base. V is pared back by 5 bases and J by 10 bases, with 20 bases lying between the germline termini. With respect to this clone: Its antigen is not yet known. Nothing much larger sits one base from this clone, and base qualities are not available.

The immunoSEQ Assay, a bias-controlled multiplex PCR, was used to amplify TCRbeta CDR3 regions from genomic DNA. Under the source paper's analysis protocol: The number of nucleated cells in each sample was estimated from the amplification of reference gene primers within the assay. To quantify the absolute abundance of each unique TCRbeta CDR3 rearrangement, sequence reads were collapsed and filtered. Productive Simpson clonality was computed per sample as the square root of Simpson's diversity index over productive rearrangements. In TCRdb, the immuneACCESS table is reduced to in-frame sequences with V and J assigned. These tables do not hold every clone; where another copy was compared, an unresolved V gene accounts for under half, and the others remain unexplained. V, J and clone size are those of that table, while D and trimming were read from the DNA. Here the sample has roughly 160,000 clones; over 70% occur a single time. Together, the top ten hold 11% of the sample.

This chain joins TRBV24-1 to TRBJ2-7; TRBD1 is possibly the D segment (5 matching bases). The clonotype was recovered from a man aged 45 to 65 who had recovered from COVID-19. Material for sequencing was PBMCs or T cells enriched from blood (not recorded which). Read as DNA, the sequence is TGTGCCACCAGTGCTGGGGCTACCAGGGTGGGACAGTACTTC. Its coded protein is CATSAGATRVGQYF.